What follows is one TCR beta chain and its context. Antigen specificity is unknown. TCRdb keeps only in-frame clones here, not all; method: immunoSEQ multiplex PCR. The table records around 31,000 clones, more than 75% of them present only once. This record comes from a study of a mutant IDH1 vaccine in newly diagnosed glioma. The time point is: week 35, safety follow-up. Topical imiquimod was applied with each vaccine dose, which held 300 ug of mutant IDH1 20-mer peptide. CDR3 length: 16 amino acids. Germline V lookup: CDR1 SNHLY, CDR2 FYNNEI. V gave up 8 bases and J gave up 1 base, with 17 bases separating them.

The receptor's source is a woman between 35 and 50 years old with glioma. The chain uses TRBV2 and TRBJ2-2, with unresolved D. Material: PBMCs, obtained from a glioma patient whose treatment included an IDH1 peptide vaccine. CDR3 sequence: CASSRRPAENTGELFF. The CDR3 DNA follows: TGTGCCAGCTCCCGAAGGCCGGCCGAGAACACCGGGGAGCTGTTTTTT.